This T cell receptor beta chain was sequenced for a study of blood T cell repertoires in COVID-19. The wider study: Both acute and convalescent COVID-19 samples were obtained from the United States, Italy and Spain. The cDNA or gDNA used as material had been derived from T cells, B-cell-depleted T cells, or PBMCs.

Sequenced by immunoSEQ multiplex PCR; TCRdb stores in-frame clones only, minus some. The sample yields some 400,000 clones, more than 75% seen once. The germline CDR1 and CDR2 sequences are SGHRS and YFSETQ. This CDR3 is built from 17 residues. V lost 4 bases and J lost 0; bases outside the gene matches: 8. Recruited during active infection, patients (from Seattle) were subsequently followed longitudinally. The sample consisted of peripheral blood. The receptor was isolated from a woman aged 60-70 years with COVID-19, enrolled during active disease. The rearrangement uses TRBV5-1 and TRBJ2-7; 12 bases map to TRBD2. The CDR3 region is CASSATSGGLLSYEQYF. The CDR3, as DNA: TGCGCCAGCAGCGCTACTAGCGGGGGGCTCCTCTCCTACGAGCAGTACTTC.